This T cell receptor beta chain was sequenced in a study of post-analysis software for immune sequencing data. Prepared libraries of TCR beta cDNA carried unique molecular identifiers. One entry per CDR3 protein results from TCRdb running MiXCR on the PCR reads. The table lists about 760,000 distinct CDR3 sequences, around 27% of them singletons, with around 0.56% in the top ten. Study conclusions and caveats: A handful of TRBV segments occurring more often in patients than controls included TRBV5-6, TRBV5-1 and TRBV20-1.

V was trimmed by 6 bases and J by 5 bases, leaving 16 bases between them. The CDR3 loop spans 14 amino acids. The V gene's germline CDR1 is MNHEY and CDR2 SVGAGI. The sample holds many counts of this clonotype. Its antigen is unidentified. The specimen was blood. This rearrangement joins TRBV6-5 to TRBJ2-5; D assignment may be TRBD1 or TRBD2 (5 bases each). This receptor was identified in a girl aged 5 to 17 with multiple sclerosis. CDR3 nucleotides: TGTGCCAGCAGGGAGTCCTGGGGACGGGAGACCCAGTACTTC. Amino acid sequence: CASRESWGRETQYF.